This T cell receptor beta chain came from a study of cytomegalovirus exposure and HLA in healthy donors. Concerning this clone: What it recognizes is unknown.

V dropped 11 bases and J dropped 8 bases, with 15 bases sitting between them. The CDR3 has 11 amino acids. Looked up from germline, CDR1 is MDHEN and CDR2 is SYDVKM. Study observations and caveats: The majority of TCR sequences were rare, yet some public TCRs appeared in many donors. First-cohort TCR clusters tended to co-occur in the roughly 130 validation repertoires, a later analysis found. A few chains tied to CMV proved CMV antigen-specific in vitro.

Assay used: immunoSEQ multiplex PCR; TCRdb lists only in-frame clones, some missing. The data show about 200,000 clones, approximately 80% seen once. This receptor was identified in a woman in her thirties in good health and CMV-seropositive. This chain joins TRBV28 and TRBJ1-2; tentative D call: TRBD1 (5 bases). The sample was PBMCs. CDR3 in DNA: TGTGCCGCCCGGGGGGTAGGCGGCTACACCTTC. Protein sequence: CAARGVGGYTF.